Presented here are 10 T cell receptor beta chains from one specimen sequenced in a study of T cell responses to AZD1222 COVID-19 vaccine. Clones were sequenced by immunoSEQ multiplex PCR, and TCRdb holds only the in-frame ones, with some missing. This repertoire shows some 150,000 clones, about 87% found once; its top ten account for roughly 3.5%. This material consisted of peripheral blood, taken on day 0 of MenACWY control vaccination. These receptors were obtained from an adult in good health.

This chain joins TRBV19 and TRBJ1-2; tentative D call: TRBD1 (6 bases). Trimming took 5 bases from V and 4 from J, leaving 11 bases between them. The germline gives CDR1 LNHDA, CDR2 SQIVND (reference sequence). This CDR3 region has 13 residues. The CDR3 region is CASSDTGLYGYTF. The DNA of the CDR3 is TGTGCCAGTAGTGATACAGGGCTCTATGGCTACACCTTC.

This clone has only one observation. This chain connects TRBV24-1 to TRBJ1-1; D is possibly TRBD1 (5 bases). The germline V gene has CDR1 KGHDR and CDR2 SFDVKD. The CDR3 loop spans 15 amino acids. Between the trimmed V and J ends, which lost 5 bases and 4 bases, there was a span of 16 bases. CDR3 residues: CATSATRAGSTEAFF. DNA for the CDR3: TGTGCCACCAGTGCTACCAGGGCAGGGAGCACTGAAGCTTTCTTT.

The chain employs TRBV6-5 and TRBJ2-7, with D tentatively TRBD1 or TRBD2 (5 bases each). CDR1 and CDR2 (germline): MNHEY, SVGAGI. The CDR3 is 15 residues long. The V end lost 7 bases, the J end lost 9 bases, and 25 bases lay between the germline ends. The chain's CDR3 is CASTPPGRTSPMQYF. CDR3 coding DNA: TGTGCCAGCACCCCTCCGGGACGGACCTCCCCGATGCAGTACTTC.

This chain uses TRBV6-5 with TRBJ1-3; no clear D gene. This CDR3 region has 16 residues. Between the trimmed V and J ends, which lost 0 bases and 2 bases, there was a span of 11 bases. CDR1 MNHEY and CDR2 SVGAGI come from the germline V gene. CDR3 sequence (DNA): TGTGCCAGCAGTTACTCGTCTGGGAGAACTGGAAACACCATATATTTT. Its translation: CASSYSSGRTGNTIYF.

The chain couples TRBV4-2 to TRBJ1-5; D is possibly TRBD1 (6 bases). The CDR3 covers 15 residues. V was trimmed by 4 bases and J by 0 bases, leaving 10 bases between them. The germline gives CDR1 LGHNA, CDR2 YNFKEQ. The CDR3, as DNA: TGTGCCAGCAGCCCGACAGGTTATAGCAATCAGCCCCAGCATTTT. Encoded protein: CASSPTGYSNQPQHF.

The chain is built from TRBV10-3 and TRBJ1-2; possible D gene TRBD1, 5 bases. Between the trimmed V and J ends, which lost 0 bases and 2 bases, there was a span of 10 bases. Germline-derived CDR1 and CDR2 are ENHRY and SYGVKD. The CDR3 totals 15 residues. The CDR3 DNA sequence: TGTGCCATCAGTGAGTCGATCGGGGGAAACTATGGCTACACCTTC. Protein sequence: CAISESIGGNYGYTF.

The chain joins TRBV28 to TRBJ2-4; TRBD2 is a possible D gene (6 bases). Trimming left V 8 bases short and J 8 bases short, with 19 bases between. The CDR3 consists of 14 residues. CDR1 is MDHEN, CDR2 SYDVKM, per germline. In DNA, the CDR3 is TGTGCCAGCCGTACCACCCGGGAGTCGGACATTCAGTACTTC. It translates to CASRTTRESDIQYF. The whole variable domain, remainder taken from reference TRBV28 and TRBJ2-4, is DVKVTQSSRYLVKRTGEKVFLECVQDMDHENMFWYRQDPGLGLRLIYFSYDVKMKEKGDIPEGYSVSREKKERFSLILESASTNQTSMYLCASRTTRESDIQYFGAGTRLSVL.

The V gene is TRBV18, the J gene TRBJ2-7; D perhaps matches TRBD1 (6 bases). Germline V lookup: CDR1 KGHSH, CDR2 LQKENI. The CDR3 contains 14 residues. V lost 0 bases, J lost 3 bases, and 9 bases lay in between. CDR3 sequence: CASSPPSGVYEQYF. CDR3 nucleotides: TGTGCCAGCTCACCACCTTCAGGGGTCTACGAGCAGTACTTC.

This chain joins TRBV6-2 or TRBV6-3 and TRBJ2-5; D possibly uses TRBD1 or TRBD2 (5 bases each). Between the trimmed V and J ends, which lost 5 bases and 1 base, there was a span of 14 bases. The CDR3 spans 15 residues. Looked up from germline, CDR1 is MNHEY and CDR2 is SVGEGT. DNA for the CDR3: TGTGCCAGCAGTCTGGAATGGGACCCCCAAGAGACCCAGTACTTC. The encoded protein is CASSLEWDPQETQYF.

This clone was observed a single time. CDR3 coding DNA: TGCGCCAGCAGCCGCACGGGGCAGTCATCCTACGAGCAGTACTTC. Translated, it gives CASSRTGQSSYEQYF. The rearrangement links TRBV4-1 to TRBJ2-7, with D perhaps assigned TRBD1 or TRBD2 (5 bases each). There are 15 residues in the CDR3. The germline CDR1 and CDR2 sequences are MGHRA and YSYEKL. Between the trimmed V and J ends, which lost 4 bases and 1 base, there was a span of 14 bases.